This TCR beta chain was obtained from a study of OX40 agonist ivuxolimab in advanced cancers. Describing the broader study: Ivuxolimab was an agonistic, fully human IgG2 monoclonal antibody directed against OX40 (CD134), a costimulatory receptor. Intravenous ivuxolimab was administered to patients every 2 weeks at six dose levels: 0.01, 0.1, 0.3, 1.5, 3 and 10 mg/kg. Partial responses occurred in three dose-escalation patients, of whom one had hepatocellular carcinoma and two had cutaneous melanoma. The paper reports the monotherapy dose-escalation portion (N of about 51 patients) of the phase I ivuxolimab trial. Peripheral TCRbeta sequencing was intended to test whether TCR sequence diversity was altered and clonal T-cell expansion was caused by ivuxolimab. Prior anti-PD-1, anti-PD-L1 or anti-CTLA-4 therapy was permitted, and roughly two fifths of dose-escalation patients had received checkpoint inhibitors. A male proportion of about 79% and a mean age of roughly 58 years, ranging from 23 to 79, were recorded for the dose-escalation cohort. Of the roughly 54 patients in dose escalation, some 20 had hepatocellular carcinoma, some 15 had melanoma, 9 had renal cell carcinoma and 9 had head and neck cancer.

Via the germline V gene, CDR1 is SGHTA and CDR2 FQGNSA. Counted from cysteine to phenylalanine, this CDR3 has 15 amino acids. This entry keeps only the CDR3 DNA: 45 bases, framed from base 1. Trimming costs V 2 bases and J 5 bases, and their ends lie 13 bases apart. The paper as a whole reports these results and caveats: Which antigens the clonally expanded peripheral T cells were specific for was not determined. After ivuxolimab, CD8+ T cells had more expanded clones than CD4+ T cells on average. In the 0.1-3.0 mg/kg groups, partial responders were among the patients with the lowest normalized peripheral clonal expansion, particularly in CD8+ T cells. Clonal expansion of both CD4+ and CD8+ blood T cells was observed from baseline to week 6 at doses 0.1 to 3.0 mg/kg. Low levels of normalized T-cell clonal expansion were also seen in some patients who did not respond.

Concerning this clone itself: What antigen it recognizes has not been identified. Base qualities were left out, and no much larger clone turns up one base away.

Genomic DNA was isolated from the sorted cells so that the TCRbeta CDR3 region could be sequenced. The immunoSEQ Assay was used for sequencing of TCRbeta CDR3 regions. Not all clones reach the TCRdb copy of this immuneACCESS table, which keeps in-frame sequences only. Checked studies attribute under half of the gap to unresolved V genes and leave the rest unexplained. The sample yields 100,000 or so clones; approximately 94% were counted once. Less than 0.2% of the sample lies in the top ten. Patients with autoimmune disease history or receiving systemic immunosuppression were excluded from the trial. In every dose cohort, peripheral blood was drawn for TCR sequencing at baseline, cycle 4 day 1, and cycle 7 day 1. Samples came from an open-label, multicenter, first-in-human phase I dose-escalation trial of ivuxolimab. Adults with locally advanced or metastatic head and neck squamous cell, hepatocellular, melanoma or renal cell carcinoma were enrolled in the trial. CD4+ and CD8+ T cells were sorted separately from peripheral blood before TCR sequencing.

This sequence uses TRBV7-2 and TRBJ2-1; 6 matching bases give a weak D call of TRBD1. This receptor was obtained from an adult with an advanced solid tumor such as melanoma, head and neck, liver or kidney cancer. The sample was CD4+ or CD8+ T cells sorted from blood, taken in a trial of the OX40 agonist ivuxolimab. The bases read TGTGCCAGCAGCTTAAACAGGGCGGTTCACAATGAGCAGTTCTTC. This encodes CASSLNRAVHNEQFF. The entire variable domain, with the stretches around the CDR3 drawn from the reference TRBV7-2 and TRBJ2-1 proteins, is GAGVSQSPSNKVTEKGKDVELRCDPISGHTALYWYRQSLGQGLEFLIYFQGNSAPDKSGLPSDRFSAERTGGSVSTLTIQRTQQEDSAVYLCASSLNRAVHNEQFFGPGTRLTVL.